These 25 T cell receptor beta chains originate from one sample sequenced in a study of blood T cells in healthy people across ages (dated by TCRdb to between 2014 and 2017). Library preparation was by 5' RACE. The data were produced on an Illumina HiSeq 2500. A second PCR of about 7 to 12 cycles was performed with a sample-barcoded 5' primer and a J-beta primer mix. TCRdb reran the public reads through fastp at Q25 and MiXCR, keeping productive beta chains. One record per CDR3 amino acid sequence lists the most common genes and DNA. Recorded for this sample are roughly 1.4 million distinct CDR3 sequences; approximately 60% of them occurred a single time. The ten largest clones capture 6.7% of the sample. Input material: blood. The receptors were sampled from a man aged 18 to 30 in good health.

The chain carries TRBV20-1 and TRBJ1-2; weak D call: TRBD1 (5 bases). Between the trimmed V and J ends, which lost 6 bases and 8 bases, there was a span of 13 bases. Germline values: CDR1 DFQATT, CDR2 SNEGSKA (reference sequence). There are 11 residues in the CDR3. The CDR3, as DNA: TGCAGTGCAGCTCCCAGGGAAGGCTACACCTTC. The encoded protein is CSAAPREGYTF.

V and J are TRBV21-1 and TRBJ1-1. TRBV21-1 is listed as a pseudogene. There are 13 residues in the CDR3. For the CDR3, the DNA is TGTGCCAGCACCAGGGTTTGGGACACTGAAGCTTTCTTT. Protein product: CASTRVWDTEAFF.

This clonotype has a single count. The junction shows a germline mismatch at one end, possibly a read error. V is TRBV15 and J is TRBJ2-7, with TRBD2 as a possible D gene (6 bases). CDR3 size: 16 residues. Germline V lookup: CDR1 LNHNV, CDR2 YYDKDF (reference sequence). The CDR3 here is CATSKTRTRLDYKQYF. CDR3 bases: TGTGCCACCAGCAAGACTAGGACGCGACTTGACTACAAGCAGTACTTC.

The chain has TRBV4-3 and TRBJ2-1, with D unresolved. This CDR3 has 15 amino acids. From germline, CDR1 is LGHNA and CDR2 YSLEER. V lost 0 bases to trimming and J lost 0 bases, with 6 bases between them. Here the CDR3 DNA reads TGCGCCAGCAGCCAAGATCATAGCTCCTACAATGAGCAGTTCTTC. It translates to CASSQDHSSYNEQFF.

This clonotype was observed a handful of times. The rearrangement links TRBV6-1 to TRBJ2-1, with TRBD1 matching 8 bases. The V segment lost 1 base and the J segment 5 bases; nucleotides outside the gene matches: 4. Germline loops: CDR1 MNHNS, CDR2 SASEGT. The CDR3 contains 15 residues. CDR3 in amino acids: CASSEGDRFHNEQFF. CDR3 sequence (DNA): TGTGCCAGCAGTGAAGGGGACAGGTTCCACAATGAGCAGTTCTTC.

Only a few counts were recorded for this clonotype. The V and J genes are TRBV6-5 and TRBJ2-7; tentative D call: TRBD2 (5 bases). The ends were cut back, 0 bases at V and 6 bases at J, with 24 bases in the middle. The germline gives CDR1 MNHEY, CDR2 SVGAGI. The CDR3 runs to 18 residues. CDR3 protein: CASSYSLEAGDKDCEQYF. In DNA, the CDR3 is TGTGCCAGCAGTTACTCGCTTGAGGCAGGCGACAAGGACTGCGAGCAGTACTTC.

Only a few counts were recorded for this clonotype. The chain joins TRBV29-1 to TRBJ2-1, with no clear D. CDR3 length: 12 amino acids. Germline CDR1 is SQVTM and CDR2 is ANQGSEA. Between the trimmed V and J ends, which lost 7 bases and 7 bases, there was a span of 14 bases. CDR3 sequence (DNA): TGCAGCGCCGAAGAGTTTAAAAATGAGCAGTTCTTC. Protein: CSAEEFKNEQFF.

The chain has TRBV7-2 and TRBJ2-3; D is unresolved. The germline V gene has CDR1 SGHTA and CDR2 FQGNSA. The CDR3 extends over 16 amino acids. V shed 1 base and J shed 0 bases, with 11 bases lying between them. The CDR3 is CASSLGNSPSTDTQYF. The DNA of the CDR3 is TGTGCCAGCAGCTTAGGGAACAGTCCTAGCACAGATACGCAGTATTTT.

V gene TRBV7-9 combines with J gene TRBJ1-1; no reliable D call. Trimming took 5 bases from V and 7 from J, leaving 11 bases between them. There are 12 residues in the CDR3. From germline, CDR1 is SEHNR and CDR2 FQNEAQ (reference sequence). CDR3 in DNA: TGTGCCAGCAGCCCCCTAGGCATTGAAGCTTTCTTT. It translates to CASSPLGIEAFF.

The chain uses TRBV3-1 and TRBJ1-4; D uncertain. The CDR3 totals 16 residues. Looked up from germline, CDR1 is LGHDT and CDR2 is YNNKEL (reference sequence). V lost 3 bases and J 0 bases, leaving 11 bases between the germline ends. CDR3 sequence reads: CASSHSDFATNEKLFF. CDR3 nucleotide sequence: TGTGCCAGCAGCCACTCCGACTTTGCAACTAATGAAAAACTGTTTTTT.

This clonotype appeared once. The rearrangement uses TRBV20-1 and TRBJ2-7, with 7 bases aligning to TRBD1. CDR3 length equals 13 residues. Germline V gives CDR1 DFQATT, CDR2 SNEGSKA (reference sequence). Unmatched junction bases numbered 8, after V lost 6 bases and J lost 3 bases. CDR3: CSATDRERYEQYF. CDR3 nucleotides: TGCAGTGCCACAGACAGGGAGCGCTACGAGCAGTACTTC.

The chain joins TRBV20-1 to TRBJ2-4; TRBD2 matches at 8 bases. The end of the DNA fits TRBJ2-7 better, so the J call may be wrong. The CDR3 is 15 amino acids. The germline V gene has CDR1 DFQATT and CDR2 SNEGSKA (reference sequence). The CDR3 bases are TGCAGTGCTAGAGTGCGGGAGGTTGGCGACTACGAGCAGTACTTC. This sequence encodes CSARVREVGDYEQYF.

The chain combines TRBV6-5 with TRBJ2-1; no definite D call. The CDR3 totals 13 residues. Trimming cost V 8 bases and J 5 bases, with 13 bases left between them. Per the germline V gene, CDR1 is MNHEY and CDR2 is SVGAGI. CDR3 sequence: CASQDLNNNEQFF. The CDR3 region has the DNA TGTGCCAGCCAGGACCTTAATAACAATGAGCAGTTCTTC.

This clonotype was picked up a small number of times. The CDR3 loop reads CASSWGVGAETGANVLTF. The CDR3 DNA reads TGTGCCAGCAGCTGGGGTGTAGGGGCCGAAACTGGGGCCAACGTCCTGACTTTC. The rearrangement links TRBV13 to TRBJ2-6, with a possible D match to TRBD1 (5 bases). The CDR3 is 18 residues long. CDR1 PRHDT and CDR2 FYEKMQ come from the germline V gene (reference sequence). V was cut by 4 bases and J by 2 bases, with 18 bases left in between.

This clonotype was counted a single time. The V call is TRBV4-1, the J call TRBJ2-7, with a tentative D call TRBD1 (5 bases). The CDR3 runs 16 residues. The V end was cut by 3 bases, the J end by 7 bases, with 22 bases between. Germline V CDR1 and CDR2: MGHRA, YSYEKL. CDR3 in amino acids: CASSHRPVNDRREQYF. DNA of the CDR3: TGCGCCAGCAGCCACCGGCCGGTCAATGACAGACGGGAGCAGTACTTC.

This rearrangement joins TRBV7-9 to TRBJ2-7; 7 bases line up with TRBD1. V lost 5 bases, J lost 6 bases, and 10 bases stayed unmatched. CDR3 length: 14 amino acids. Per the germline V gene, CDR1 is SEHNR and CDR2 is FQNEAQ (reference sequence). The CDR3 nucleotides are TGTGCCAGCAGCCCTACGACAGGGCTGGGCGAGCAGTACTTC. The encoded protein is CASSPTTGLGEQYF.

The genes are TRBV20-1 and TRBJ2-1; D ambiguous. CDR3 size: 13 residues. V gave up 7 bases and J gave up 0 bases, with 10 bases separating them. The germline CDR1 and CDR2 sequences are DFQATT and SNEGSKA (reference sequence). The CDR3 sequence is CSVGEISYNEQFF. DNA of the CDR3: TGCAGTGTTGGAGAAATCTCCTACAATGAGCAGTTCTTC.

V gene TRBV10-3 combines with J gene TRBJ1-2; 9 bases are a match to TRBD1. Germline V gene data show CDR1 as ENHRY and CDR2 as SYGVKD. The CDR3 covers 17 residues. V lost 2 bases, J lost 2 bases, and 9 bases stayed unmatched. This CDR3 reads CAISEPVPGTGNYGYTF. The DNA for the CDR3 is TGTGCCATCAGTGAGCCGGTGCCCGGGACAGGGAACTATGGCTACACCTTC.

The chain joins TRBV7-9 to TRBJ2-1; tentative D call: TRBD1 (6 bases). There are 13 residues in the CDR3. V lost 5 bases and J lost 7, with 12 bases in between. Looked up from germline, CDR1 is SEHNR and CDR2 is FQNEAQ (reference sequence). The CDR3 reads CASSLYQGNEQFF. As DNA, the CDR3 is TGTGCCAGCAGCCTTTACCAGGGGAATGAGCAGTTCTTC.

This clonotype turned up a few times. V is TRBV6-6 and J is TRBJ2-5; 8 nucleotides match TRBD1. Matching the DNA end better, TRBJ2-7 makes the J call doubtful. Germline V lookup: CDR1 MNHNY, CDR2 SVGAGI (reference sequence). This CDR3 has 14 residues. The CDR3 region has the DNA TGTGCCAGCAGTTCCCGACAGGGGATGGACGAGCAGTACTTC. It is translated as CASSSRQGMDEQYF.

This chain uses TRBV28 with TRBJ1-2; TRBD1 is a possible D gene (6 bases). The CDR3 loop spans 15 amino acids. V was trimmed by 3 bases and J by 1 base, leaving 12 bases between them. Germline V lookup: CDR1 MDHEN, CDR2 SYDVKM. The DNA of the CDR3 is TGTGCCAGCAGTTTGGGGGCAAAATATAACTATGGCTACACCTTC. This translates into CASSLGAKYNYGYTF.

CDR3 sequence reads: CASSYQRGVSYNEQFF. The DNA of the CDR3 is TGTGCCAGCAGTTATCAGCGGGGCGTCTCCTACAATGAGCAGTTCTTC. V gene TRBV6-5 combines with J gene TRBJ2-1; TRBD2 matches 7 bases. The V and J ends lost 3 bases and 0 bases, in that order; junction bases with no gene match: 5. Germline assignment: CDR1 MNHEY and CDR2 SVGAGI. The CDR3 has 16 residues.

V is TRBV7-9 and J is TRBJ2-7, with 7 bases identical to TRBD1. Matching the DNA end better, TRBJ2-5 makes the J call doubtful. The CDR3 sequence is 16 residues long. The V gene's germline CDR1 is SEHNR and CDR2 FQNEAQ (reference sequence). The CDR3 nucleotides are TGTGCCAGCAGCTTAGTGGGGACAGCGTATAGAGAGACCCAGTACTTC. Translating it yields CASSLVGTAYRETQYF.

The V gene is TRBV6-6, the J gene TRBJ1-1; D remains ambiguous. Germline CDR1 is MNHNY and CDR2 is SVGAGI (reference sequence). V was cut by 2 bases and J by 1 base, with 11 bases left in between. The CDR3 length is 15 residues. CDR3 bases: TGTGCCAGCAGTTACGGATTCACGGGGAACACTGAAGCTTTCTTT. Protein: CASSYGFTGNTEAFF.

In regard to this clonotype: A read error may produce the germline difference seen at one junction end. The rearrangement joins TRBV10-3 to TRBJ2-7; D assignment may be TRBD1 or TRBD2 (6 bases each). Germline V gene data show CDR1 as ENHRY and CDR2 as SYGVKD. This CDR3 is 16 amino acids long. Here the CDR3 DNA reads TGTGCCATCAGTGAGGAAGGGGGGTTCAGCTCCGACGAGCAGTACTTC. Protein sequence: CAISEEGGFSSDEQYF.